Below, one T cell receptor (beta chain) is given with its context. What it recognizes is unknown. The data stem from a study of OX40 agonist ivuxolimab in advanced cancers. The wider study: Eligibility rules accepted prior anti-PD-1, anti-PD-L1 or anti-CTLA-4 therapy, and 35% to 45% had some. Among those treated, three patients had partial responses, one with hepatocellular carcinoma and two with cutaneous melanoma. Study conclusions and caveats: Expanded clones were, on average, more numerous among CD8+ T cells than CD4+. The investigators did not determine what antigen specificity the expanded peripheral T cells had.

Repertoires were generated with immunoSEQ multiplex PCR, while TCRdb's copy carries only in-frame clones and drops some. The top ten hold 0.75% to 0.95% of the sample, which has 70,000 to 95,000 clones, 85% to 90% seen once. The junction had 7 bases not matched to a gene; V was cut back by 4 bases and J by 4 bases. From germline, CDR1 is SGHDN and CDR2 FVKESK. The length of the CDR3 is 16 residues. The sequencing used CD4+ or CD8+ T cells sorted from blood, collected in a trial of the OX40 agonist ivuxolimab. This chain connects TRBV14 to TRBJ2-5; 12 bases map to TRBD2. The receptor comes from an adult with an advanced solid tumor such as melanoma, head and neck, liver or kidney cancer. Here the CDR3 DNA reads TGTGCCAGCAGCCCCCGACTAGCGGGAGAGAGAGAGACCCAGTACTTC. It translates to CASSPRLAGERETQYF.